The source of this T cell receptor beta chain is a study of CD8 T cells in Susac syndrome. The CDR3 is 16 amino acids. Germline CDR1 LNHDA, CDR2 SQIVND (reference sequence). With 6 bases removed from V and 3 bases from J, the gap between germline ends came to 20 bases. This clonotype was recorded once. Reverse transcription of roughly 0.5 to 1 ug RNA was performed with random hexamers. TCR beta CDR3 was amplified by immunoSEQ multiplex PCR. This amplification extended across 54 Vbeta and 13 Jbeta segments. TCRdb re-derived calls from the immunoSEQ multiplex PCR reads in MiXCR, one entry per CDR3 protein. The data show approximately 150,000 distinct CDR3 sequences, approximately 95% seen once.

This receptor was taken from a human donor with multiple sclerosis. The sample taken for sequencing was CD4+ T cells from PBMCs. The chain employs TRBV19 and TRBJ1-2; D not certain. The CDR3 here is CASSLGVTPRDYGYTF. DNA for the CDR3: TGTGCCAGTAGCCTTGGGGTGACGCCTCGGGACTATGGCTACACCTTC. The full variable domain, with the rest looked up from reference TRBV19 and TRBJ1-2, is DGGITQSPKYLFRKEGQNVTLSCEQNLNHDAMYWYRQDPGQGLRLIYYSQIVNDFQKGDIAEGYSVSREKKESFPLTVTSAQKNPTAFYLCASSLGVTPRDYGYTFGSGTRLTVV.